The entry below describes one T cell receptor (beta chain). Its specificity is unknown. Using its own MiXCR run on the RT-PCR reads, TCRdb lists one record per CDR3 protein. The sample records 650,000 to 700,000 distinct CDR3 sequences, around a sixth being singletons. This sample was included in a study of response to subunit inactivated influenza vaccine. V shed 2 bases and J shed 0 bases, with 9 bases lying between them. The CDR3 covers 15 residues. In germline, CDR1 is MDHEN, CDR2 SYDVKM. Whole-study results and caveats: New T cells are recruited in small numbers by each seasonal influenza vaccination, according to the authors' suggestion.

The receptor comes from a man in his fifties or sixties who received an inactivated influenza vaccine. The source was PBMCs from blood, collected 11 to 12 days after vaccination. The chain uses TRBV28 and TRBJ2-3; tentatively, D is TRBD1 (5 bases). CDR3 amino acids: CASSLQGTSTDTQYF. The CDR3 DNA reads TGTGCCAGCAGTTTACAGGGAACTAGCACAGATACGCAGTATTTT.